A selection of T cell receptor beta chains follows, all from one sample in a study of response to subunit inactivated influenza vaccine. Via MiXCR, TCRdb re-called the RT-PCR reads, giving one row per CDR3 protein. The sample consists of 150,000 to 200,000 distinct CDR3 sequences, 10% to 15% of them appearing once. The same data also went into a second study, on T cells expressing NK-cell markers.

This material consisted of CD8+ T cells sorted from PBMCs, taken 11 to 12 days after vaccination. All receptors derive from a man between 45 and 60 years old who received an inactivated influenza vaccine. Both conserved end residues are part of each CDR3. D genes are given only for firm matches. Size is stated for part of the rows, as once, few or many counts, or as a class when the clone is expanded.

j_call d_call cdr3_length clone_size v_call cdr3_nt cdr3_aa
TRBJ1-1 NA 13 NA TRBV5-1 TGCGCCAGCAGCTTGGTTACGAGCACTGAAGCTTTTTTT CASSLVTSTEAFF
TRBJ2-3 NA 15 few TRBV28 TGTGCCAGCACCTCCGATAGCGGGACAGCAGATACGCAGTATTTT CASTSDSGTADTQYF
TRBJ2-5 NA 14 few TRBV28 TGTGCCAGCAGTGACAGACTCCGACAAGAGACCCAGTACTTC CASSDRLRQETQYF
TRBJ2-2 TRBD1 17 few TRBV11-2 TGTGCCAGCAGCTTAGATCTAAACAGGGGGTACACCGGGGAGCTGTTTTTT CASSLDLNRGYTGELFF
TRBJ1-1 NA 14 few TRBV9 TGTGCCAGCAGCCCTTGGGCCGGAAACACTGAAGCTTTCTTT CASSPWAGNTEAFF
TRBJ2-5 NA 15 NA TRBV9 TGTGCCAGCAGCGTATCTGGCGGACCGCAAGAGACCCAGTACTTC CASSVSGGPQETQYF
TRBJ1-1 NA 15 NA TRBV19 TGTGCCAGTAGTATAGGCCAGAACTGGAACACTGAAGCTTTCTTT CASSIGQNWNTEAFF
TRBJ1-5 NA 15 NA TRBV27 TGTGCCAGCAGTGTCTACAGTGGTAGCAATCAGCCCCAGCATTTT CASSVYSGSNQPQHF
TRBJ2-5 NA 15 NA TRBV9 TGTGCCAGCAGCCCCCACTACGACGTAGAAGAGACCCAGTACTTC CASSPHYDVEETQYF
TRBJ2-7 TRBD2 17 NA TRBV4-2 TGTGCCAGCAGCCAAGATGGGATACTAGCGGGAGTCTACGAGCAGTACTTC CASSQDGILAGVYEQYF
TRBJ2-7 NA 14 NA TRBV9 TGTGCCAGCAGCGTAGGGAGGACGGGCTACGAGCAGTACTTC CASSVGRTGYEQYF
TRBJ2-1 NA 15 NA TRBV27 TGTGCCAGCAGTTTGCTGGGCGGCCCTTATGCGGAGCAGTTCTTC CASSLLGGPYAEQFF
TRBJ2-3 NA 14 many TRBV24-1 TGTGCCACCAGTGATGCTTCAGGGCCAGATACGCAGTATTTT CATSDASGPDTQYF
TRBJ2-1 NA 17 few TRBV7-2 TGTGCCAGCAGCTCACTGGACATCGTAGGGGGTTTGAATGAGCAGTTCTTC CASSSLDIVGGLNEQFF